The clone carrying this TCR beta chain was counted ten times or more. This specimen comes from a study of T cells after yellow fever vaccination. TCRdb reprocessed the 5' RACE reads with MiXCR, giving one entry per CDR3 protein. The sample carries some 110,000 distinct CDR3 sequences, about 7.2% recorded once. The CDR3 is made up of 16 amino acids. V lost 0 bases to trimming and J lost 7 bases, with 13 bases between them. The germline CDR1 and CDR2 sequences are MGHRA and YSYEKL. The material was CD4+ T cells sorted from PBMCs, obtained about 49 days after the first yellow fever vaccination. The chain joins TRBV4-1 to TRBJ1-6; TRBD1 is a possible D gene (6 bases). This receptor was taken from a man aged 18 to 30 who received the YFV17D yellow fever vaccine. CDR3 loop: CASSQDGGRLNSPLHF. The CDR3 region has the DNA TGCGCCAGCAGCCAAGACGGGGGCAGACTAAATTCACCCCTCCACTTT.